The rows below give T cell receptor beta chains drawn from one sample of a study of T-cell reconstitution after alpha-beta-depleted transplantation in children. In TCRdb, the PCR reads were re-called with MiXCR into one record per CDR3 protein. Altogether roughly 590,000 distinct CDR3 sequences are present, about 15% being singletons, with the ten largest covering around 0.96%. Sample: PBMCs from the stem cell graft donor, taken from the stem cell graft. These TCRs come from a human donor who donated a stem cell graft to a child with acute myeloid leukemia. CDR3s include the opening cysteine and the closing phenylalanine or tryptophan. A D gene is named only where the DNA matches it firmly. Expanded clones get a size class; other rows say once, few or many, or leave the size out.

length	J	size	D	V	DNA	CDR3
13	TRBJ2-1	many	TRBD2	TRBV29-1	TGCAGCGTTCGGGGCGGGGGGGCGAATGAGCAGTTCTTC	CSVRGGGANEQFF
16	TRBJ2-7	many	TRBD1	TRBV5-1	TGCGCCAGCAGCGGAATGGGACAGGCCGGGGCCTACGAGCAGTACTTC	CASSGMGQAGAYEQYF
14	TRBJ2-1	many	NA	TRBV12-3/TRBV12-4	TGTGCCAGCAGTGAGGGGACCCTTCCCCAAGAGCAGTTCTTC	CASSEGTLPQEQFF
18	TRBJ2-4	few	NA	TRBV11-2	TGTGCCAGCAGCTCCAATTGGGGGGGGGGCGAGGCCAAAAACATTCAGTACTTC	CASSSNWGGGEAKNIQYF
15	TRBJ2-7	many	NA	TRBV20-1	TGCAGTGCTAGAGCCCAGAGGGACTTCGTGGACGAGCAGTACTTC	CSARAQRDFVDEQYF
14	TRBJ2-1	many	TRBD2	TRBV20-1	TGCAGTGCCCTACCGGGACTAACCTACAATGAGCAGTTCTTC	CSALPGLTYNEQFF
12	TRBJ1-1	many	NA	TRBV20-1	TGCAGTGCTAGAGAGGGGGCGACTGAAGCTTTCTTT	CSAREGATEAFF
14	TRBJ1-2	many	NA	TRBV5-1	TGCGCCAGCAGCTTAGCAGGACTGAACTATGGCTACACCTTC	CASSLAGLNYGYTF
14	TRBJ1-2	many	TRBD1	TRBV29-1	TGCAGCGTTGAAGAACCGGGACAGATCTATGGCTACACCTTC	CSVEEPGQIYGYTF
15	TRBJ2-7	many	NA	TRBV29-1	TGCAGCGTCCCGCGTTCCCTCGGGGGGCTCTACGAGCAGTACTTC	CSVPRSLGGLYEQYF
14	TRBJ1-2	many	TRBD1	TRBV12-3/TRBV12-4	TGTGCCAGCAGCTCGTCGGACAGGATTTATGGCTACACCTTC	CASSSSDRIYGYTF
14	TRBJ1-5	NA	NA	TRBV2	TGTGCCAGCAGTGCAAGGGTTCAGCCGGAGCCCCAGCATTTT	CASSARVQPEPQHF
15	TRBJ2-1	many	NA	TRBV20-1	TGCAGTGCCTCCAATGGGCTGGTTGGTTACAATGAGCAGTTCTTC	CSASNGLVGYNEQFF
13	TRBJ2-7	few	NA	TRBV5-1	TGCGCCAGCAGCTGGGGACCCTCCTACGAGCAGTACTTC	CASSWGPSYEQYF
19	TRBJ2-5	NA	TRBD2	TRBV7-8	TGTGCCAGCAGCCCGTGGTCCCTAGCGGGGGGGCGGAAACAAGAGACCCAGTACTTC	CASSPWSLAGGRKQETQYF
14	TRBJ2-3	NA	NA	TRBV7-9	TGTGCCAGCAGCTTTAGCGGCCTCACAGATACGCAGTATTTT	CASSFSGLTDTQYF
15	TRBJ1-6	many	TRBD1	TRBV5-1	TGCGCCAGCAGCTTGGATGACAGGGGCGATTCACCCCTCCACTTT	CASSLDDRGDSPLHF
13	TRBJ1-5	NA	TRBD1	TRBV6-5	TGTGCCAGCGGACAGGGGAGCAATCAGCCCCAGCATTTT	CASGQGSNQPQHF
15	TRBJ1-1	many	NA	TRBV12-3/TRBV12-4	TGTGCCAGCAGTTTAGCCTGGACGGTAAACACTGAAGCTTTCTTT	CASSLAWTVNTEAFF
14	TRBJ2-7	many	TRBD1	TRBV7-2	TGTGCCAGCAGCCAGGGACAGGCCCTCTACGAGCAGTACTTC	CASSQGQALYEQYF
17	TRBJ2-1	NA	NA	TRBV4-1	TGCGCCAGCAGCCAAGAATCCCAGGCCATCTCCTACAATGAGCAGTTCTTC	CASSQESQAISYNEQFF
14	TRBJ1-1	few	TRBD1	TRBV29-1	TGCAGCGTATTTCTTACAGGGGCGAACACTGAAGCTTTCTTT	CSVFLTGANTEAFF
14	TRBJ1-3	many	NA	TRBV27	TGTGCCAGCTCACCTAGGGGGGCTGGAAACACCATATATTTT	CASSPRGAGNTIYF
14	TRBJ1-6	NA	NA	TRBV7-2	TGTGCCAGCAGCTGGGACGGAGATAATTCACCCCTCCACTTT	CASSWDGDNSPLHF
16	TRBJ1-5	few	NA	TRBV20-1	TGCAGTGCTAACACTGGTGAGGGGATGGTGTTTCAGCCCCAGCATTTT	CSANTGEGMVFQPQHF
14	TRBJ2-5	NA	NA	TRBV5-5	TGTGCCAGCAGTTCTCCTGGGGTAGAGGAGACCCAGTACTTC	CASSSPGVEETQYF
11	TRBJ2-2	few	NA	TRBV6-2/TRBV6-3	TGTGCCAGCGGATATTCCGGGGAGCTGTTTTTT	CASGYSGELFF
13	TRBJ2-3	many	NA	TRBV20-1	TGCAGTGCTAGAGGAACCCGCACAGATACGCAGTATTTT	CSARGTRTDTQYF
15	TRBJ2-5	many	TRBD1	TRBV5-5	TGTGCCAGCAGCCCGGAAGGACAGGGAAGAGAGACCCAGTACTTC	CASSPEGQGRETQYF
16	TRBJ2-3	many	TRBD2	TRBV20-1	TGCAGTGCTAGAGTAGCGGGGGGGCCGGGGACAGATACGCAGTATTTT	CSARVAGGPGTDTQYF
14	TRBJ1-5	many	NA	TRBV7-2	TGTGCCAGCAGCCCAATGGGGGGGTATCAGCCCCAGCATTTT	CASSPMGGYQPQHF
14	TRBJ2-1	many	NA	TRBV12-3/TRBV12-4	TGTGCCAGCAGCTCCCCCTTGACGGGACACGAGCAGTTCTTC	CASSSPLTGHEQFF
15	TRBJ2-1	many	TRBD2	TRBV6-1	TGTGCCAGCAGACCCAGCGGGGACTCCTACAATGAGCAGTTCTTC	CASRPSGDSYNEQFF
13	TRBJ2-5	few	NA	TRBV10-3	TGTGCCATCAGTGAGAGTTGGTCGGAGACCCAGTACTTC	CAISESWSETQYF
12	TRBJ1-6	NA	NA	TRBV6-6	TGTGCCAGCAGCCCCAAAGATTCACCCCTCCACTTT	CASSPKDSPLHF
14	TRBJ2-7	many	NA	TRBV6-5	TGTGCCAGCAGTTACTATCCGGGTTCGGACGAGCAGTACTTC	CASSYYPGSDEQYF
12	TRBJ1-1	many	NA	TRBV20-1	TGCAGTGAATCGGGGCTTTTAGGTGAAGCTTTCTTT	CSESGLLGEAFF
13	TRBJ1-2	NA	NA	TRBV4-1	TGCGCCAGCAGCGCAAGCGCCCTGGATGGCTACACCTTC	CASSASALDGYTF
15	TRBJ1-6	many	TRBD1	TRBV20-1	TGCAGTGCCGGACAGGGGGCGCTTTCTAGCTCACCCCTCCACTTT	CSAGQGALSSSPLHF
15	TRBJ2-3	NA	TRBD1	TRBV27	TGTGCCAGCAGTTTATGGGGACAGCTCACAGATACGCAGTATTTT	CASSLWGQLTDTQYF
14	TRBJ1-1	few	NA	TRBV7-2	TGTGCCAGCACCTCGTTAGTGGGGGGGAGTGAAGCTTTCTTT	CASTSLVGGSEAFF
16	TRBJ2-6	few	NA	TRBV20-1	TGCAGTGCTAGAGAGGTCACCCTCTCTGGGGCCAACGTCCTGACTTTC	CSAREVTLSGANVLTF
15	TRBJ1-6	NA	TRBD1	TRBV27	TGTGCCAGCAGAACACAGGGGAGGAATAATTCACCCCTCCACTTT	CASRTQGRNNSPLHF
13	TRBJ1-1	many	TRBD1	TRBV20-1	TGCAGTGGGCTCCAGGGGGCTAAGACTGAAGCTTTCTTT	CSGLQGAKTEAFF
14	TRBJ2-7	NA	NA	TRBV11-3	TGTGCCAGCAGCGACGGGGACGGTACCTACGAGCAGTACTTC	CASSDGDGTYEQYF
15	TRBJ1-1	many	NA	TRBV4-3	TGCGCCAGCAGCCCGGGGGGACACGTGAACACTGAAGCTTTCTTT	CASSPGGHVNTEAFF
12	TRBJ2-1	NA	NA	TRBV12-3/TRBV12-4	TGTGCCAGCAGTTCGCGCAGCCCCGAGCAGTTCTTC	CASSSRSPEQFF
14	TRBJ1-2	few	NA	TRBV12-3/TRBV12-4	TGTGCCAGCAGTCCTACCAGGGGAGCGGGTGGCTACACCTTC	CASSPTRGAGGYTF
16	TRBJ1-1	few	NA	TRBV5-1	TGCGCCAGCAGCTCCCTGGGGAACAGCCCGAACACTGAAGCTTTCTTT	CASSSLGNSPNTEAFF
15	TRBJ2-3	NA	NA	TRBV5-1	TGCGCCAGCAGCCTCCAGGACAGCACAACAGATACGCAGTATTTT	CASSLQDSTTDTQYF
13	TRBJ2-7	NA	NA	TRBV4-3	TGCGCCAGCAGCCATAACATAGCCTACGAGCAGTACTTC	CASSHNIAYEQYF
16	TRBJ2-3	few	NA	TRBV12-3/TRBV12-4	TGTGCCAGCATGCCCGCGGTTAGCGGACCCACAGATACGCAGTATTTT	CASMPAVSGPTDTQYF
14	TRBJ2-7	NA	TRBD1	TRBV25-1	TGTGCCAGCAATACCGGGACAGGGGCCTACGAGCAGTACTTC	CASNTGTGAYEQYF
15	TRBJ1-1	once	TRBD1	TRBV18	TGTGCCAGCTCACAGCCGGGACAGGGCGGAACTGAAGCTTTCTTT	CASSQPGQGGTEAFF
19	TRBJ2-2	NA	NA	TRBV12-3/TRBV12-4	TGTGCCAGCAGTTTTGGTCGGTCAGGGACCGGCACGAACACCGGGGAGCTGTTTTTT	CASSFGRSGTGTNTGELFF
15	TRBJ2-5	many	NA	TRBV20-1	TGCAGTGCTACCCCCTGGGGGGACATCCAAGAGACCCAGTACTTC	CSATPWGDIQETQYF
14	TRBJ2-3	few	NA	TRBV20-1	TGCAGTGTAAGAGGAGGGACAGCCACAGATACGCAGTATTTT	CSVRGGTATDTQYF
15	TRBJ2-2	few	NA	TRBV5-1	TGCGCCAGCAGCTTGGAACAGGAGAACACCGGGGAGCTGTTTTTT	CASSLEQENTGELFF
14	TRBJ2-1	once	TRBD1	TRBV30	TGTGCCTGGATAGAAGGGACAGGATACAATGAGCAGATCTTC	CAWIEGTGYNEQIF
13	TRBJ2-4	NA	NA	TRBV6-1	TGTGCCAGCAGGAACAGTGCCAAAAACATTCAGTACTTC	CASRNSAKNIQYF